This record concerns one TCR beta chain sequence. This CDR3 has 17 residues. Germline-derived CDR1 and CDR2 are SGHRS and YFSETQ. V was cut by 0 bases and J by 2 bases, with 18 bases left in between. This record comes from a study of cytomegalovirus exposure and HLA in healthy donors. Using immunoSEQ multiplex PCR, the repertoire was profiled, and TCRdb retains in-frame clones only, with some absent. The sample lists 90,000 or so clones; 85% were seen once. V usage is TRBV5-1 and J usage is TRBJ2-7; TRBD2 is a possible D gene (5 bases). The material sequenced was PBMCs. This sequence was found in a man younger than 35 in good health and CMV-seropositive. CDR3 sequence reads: CASSLALAGREAYEQYF. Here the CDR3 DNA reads TGCGCCAGCAGCTTGGCCTTGGCTGGCCGGGAAGCCTACGAGCAGTACTTC.